This T cell receptor beta chain comes out of a study of CD8 T cells in ankylosing spondylitis. Libraries for TCR beta were made by quantitative 5'-RACE with molecular barcodes. In TCRdb, the 5' RACE reads were re-called with MiXCR into one record per CDR3 protein. Of tens of thousands of distinct CDR3 sequences listed, 11% were seen once; the top ten hold approximately 1.4%. Study conclusions and caveats: It was reported that disease-linked clones were significantly enriched in matched ankylosing spondylitis synovial fluid. Previously reported in reactive arthritis synovial fluid and blood were some of the motif variants. Clones that were linked to disease were CD8+ and were relatively rare in peripheral blood.

A remark on this clonotype: Its antigen is as yet unknown.

The CDR3 consists of 14 residues. Looked up from germline, CDR1 is MNHEY and CDR2 is SVGAGI. V lost 2 bases and J lost 4; bases outside the gene matches: 3. Sequencing was carried out using blood, either unsorted or a sorted T cell fraction (not recorded which). The chain carries TRBV6-5 and TRBJ1-2; the match to TRBD1 covers 8 bases. The TCR sequence derives from a male donor with ankylosing spondylitis or in good health (not recorded which). Here the CDR3 reads CASSYRDRRYGYTF. In DNA, the CDR3 is TGTGCCAGCAGTTACCGGGACAGGCGCTATGGCTACACCTTC.